The 30 T cell receptor beta chains below were found in one sample sequenced in a study of control samples from healthy donors and cancer patients. Data came from immunoSEQ multiplex PCR; TCRdb stores just in-frame clones and leaves some out. The sample has roughly 130,000 clones; 90% are singletons. Material: blood. Source of these receptors: a man between 18 and 35 years old in good health.

The J gene is TRBJ1-5, the V gene TRBV6-5, with D possibly TRBD1 on 5 matching bases. This CDR3 spans 15 amino acids. With 6 bases removed from V and 0 bases from J, the gap between germline ends came to 12 bases. Germline values: CDR1 MNHEY, CDR2 SVGAGI. CDR3 nucleotide sequence: TGTGCCAGCAGCCGGGGACGGGGTAGCAATCAGCCCCAGCATTTT. It is translated as CASSRGRGSNQPQHF.

V is TRBV10-3 and J is TRBJ1-6; D is undetermined. Trimming stripped 7 bases from V and 5 bases from J, with 15 bases between. CDR1 and CDR2 from the germline V gene are ENHRY and SYGVKD. CDR3 length equals 15 residues. In nucleotides, the CDR3 is TGTGCCATCAAGGATAAAGTTATGGATAATTCACCCCTCCACTTT. The encoded protein is CAIKDKVMDNSPLHF.

This clone has just one count. V and J are TRBV6-2 or TRBV6-3 and TRBJ1-1; D is undetermined. Trimming removed 6 bases from V and 6 bases from J, with 11 bases in between. CDR3 size: 12 residues. Germline V gives CDR1 MNHEY, CDR2 SVGEGT. This CDR3 is CASSFIRAEAFF. The CDR3 DNA follows: TGTGCCAGCAGCTTTATTCGCGCTGAAGCTTTCTTT.

V usage is TRBV28 and J usage is TRBJ1-2, with D unclear. CDR3 length: 12 residues. Germline CDR1 MDHEN, CDR2 SYDVKM. Trimming removed 5 bases from V and 8 bases from J, with 12 bases in between. The CDR3 protein is CASSPTRSGYTF. The CDR3 nucleotides are TGTGCCAGCAGTCCAACCAGAAGCGGCTACACCTTC.

The J gene is TRBJ1-5, the V gene TRBV6-5; D is unresolved. Trimming stripped 5 bases from V and 0 bases from J, with 8 bases between. This CDR3 comprises 14 residues. The germline gives CDR1 MNHEY, CDR2 SVGAGI. The CDR3 DNA sequence: TGTGCCAGCAGTAGGTCCGATAGCAATCAGCCCCAGCATTTT. Protein sequence: CASSRSDSNQPQHF.

This clone has just one count. This chain links TRBV28 with TRBJ1-4; 9 bases agree with TRBD1. CDR3 length: 15 amino acids. Trimming removed 2 bases from V and 5 bases from J; junction bases left unmatched: 3. CDR1 and CDR2 from the germline V gene are MDHEN and SYDVKM. Written as DNA, the CDR3 is TGTGCCAGCAGTTTACGACAGGGGGGGAATGAAAAACTGTTTTTT. This codes for CASSLRQGGNEKLFF.

The chain combines TRBV2 with TRBJ1-5, with D maybe TRBD1 (5 bases). Germline assignment: CDR1 SNHLY and CDR2 FYNNEI. V lost 6 bases, J lost 0 bases, and 12 bases lay in between. The length of the CDR3 is 15 residues. CDR3 sequence: CASRDDSNSNQPQHF. In DNA, the CDR3 is TGTGCCAGCAGGGACGACAGTAATAGCAATCAGCCCCAGCATTTT.

This clone was counted only a few times. The V and J genes are TRBV4-3 and TRBJ2-1; D is undetermined. CDR1 LGHNA and CDR2 YSLEER come from the germline V gene. CDR3 length: 12 amino acids. V was cut by 4 bases and J by 4 bases, with 5 bases left in between. CDR3 region: CASSLEYNEQFF. CDR3 in DNA: TGCGCCAGCAGCCTAGAATACAATGAGCAGTTCTTC.

The V and J genes are TRBV15 and TRBJ1-2; 7 bases map to TRBD1. This CDR3 contains 15 residues. V shed 3 bases, J shed 2 bases, and the junction held 6 bases outside the gene matches. Looked up from germline, CDR1 is LNHNV and CDR2 is YYDKDF (reference sequence). The CDR3 region has the DNA TGTGCCACCAGCAGGGAGACAGGGCCAAACTATGGCTACACCTTC. It specifies CATSRETGPNYGYTF.

The chain employs TRBV29-1 and TRBJ1-2; tentatively, D is TRBD1 (5 bases). Trimming removed 2 bases at V and 5 bases at J, with 9 bases between. The CDR3 loop spans 12 amino acids. Germline-derived CDR1 and CDR2 are SQVTM and ANQGSEA. CDR3 residues: CSVEQGRYGYTF. Written as DNA, the CDR3 is TGCAGCGTTGAACAGGGAAGGTATGGCTACACCTTC.

The chain has TRBV7-9 and TRBJ2-5; D perhaps matches TRBD1 (6 bases). Looked up from germline, CDR1 is SEHNR and CDR2 is FQNEAQ (reference sequence). V lost 2 bases to trimming and J lost 1 base, with 17 bases between them. The CDR3 spans 17 residues. The chain's CDR3 is CASSLFRARQVQETQYF. DNA of the CDR3: TGTGCCAGCAGCTTATTCCGGGCTAGACAGGTCCAAGAGACCCAGTACTTC.

The rearrangement uses TRBV6-1 and TRBJ1-6; no firm D call. This CDR3 region has 14 residues. V was pared by 1 base and J by 14 bases, with 15 bases between. Germline CDR1 MNHNS, CDR2 SASEGT. In DNA, the CDR3 is TGTGCCAGCAGTGAAGGTATCGGCGGCCAGGCCCTCCACTTT. Translating it yields CASSEGIGGQALHF.

The chain joins TRBV4-1 to TRBJ2-3; D perhaps matches TRBD2 (6 bases). Deletions cut 1 base from V and 5 bases from J, with 16 bases between. The CDR3 runs to 16 residues. CDR1 MGHRA and CDR2 YSYEKL come from the germline V gene. CDR3 amino acids: CASSQALLAVGDTQYF. The CDR3 coding sequence is TGCGCCAGCAGCCAAGCCCTACTAGCAGTAGGAGATACGCAGTATTTT.

The chain recombines TRBV5-4 with TRBJ2-1; no firm D call. The ends were cut back, 5 bases at V and 5 bases at J, with 11 bases in the middle. CDR1 is SGHNT and CDR2 is YYREEE in the germline V gene (reference sequence). This CDR3 is 13 amino acids long. CDR3 residues: CASRREPNNEQFF. The CDR3 region has the DNA TGTGCCAGCAGGCGAGAACCTAACAATGAGCAGTTCTTC.

The chain has TRBV3-1 (or the pseudogene TRBV3-2) and TRBJ2-7, with TRBD2 matching over 10 bases. CDR1 is LGHDT, CDR2 YNNKEL, per germline (reference sequence). V lost 4 bases and J lost 2; bases outside the gene matches: 11. CDR3 length equals 17 residues. CDR3 DNA: TGTGCCAGCAGCCCGGGGAAGCGGGGGGGACCAACCTACGAGCAGTACTTC. Residues: CASSPGKRGGPTYEQYF.

The V call is TRBV28, the J call TRBJ1-5, with TRBD1 matching 9 bases. The CDR3 covers 16 residues. V was pared by 6 bases and J by 4 bases, with 10 bases of the junction left unmatched. In germline, CDR1 is MDHEN, CDR2 SYDVKM. DNA for the CDR3: TGTGCCAGCAGCCCTCCCCTGACAGGGGGAAATCAGCCCCAGCATTTT. This codes for CASSPPLTGGNQPQHF.

The chain employs TRBV27 and TRBJ2-3; no firm D call. This CDR3 spans 15 amino acids. Deletions cut 3 bases from V and 5 bases from J, with 15 bases between. CDR1 and CDR2 (germline): MNHEY, SMNVEV (reference sequence). This CDR3 reads CASSFPPPGRDTQYF. CDR3 sequence (DNA): TGTGCCAGCAGTTTTCCCCCCCCTGGGCGAGATACGCAGTATTTT.

V is TRBV5-1 and J is TRBJ1-6; D is uncertain. The CDR3 has 13 residues. The V gene lost 0 bases and the J gene lost 7 bases, with 5 bases spanning the gap. The V gene's germline CDR1 is SGHRS and CDR2 YFSETQ. The CDR3 spells CASSLVGNSPLHF. CDR3 bases: TGCGCCAGCAGCTTGGTGGGGAATTCACCCCTCCACTTT.

This rearrangement joins TRBV6-5 to TRBJ1-2; no firm D call. V was clipped by 0 bases and J by 8 bases, with 13 bases between them. This CDR3 spans 14 amino acids. The germline V gene encodes CDR1 MNHEY and CDR2 SVGAGI. Written as DNA, the CDR3 is TGTGCCAGCAGTTACTCTTCCGGGTCTAAAGGCTACACCTTC. Translation gives CASSYSSGSKGYTF.

The chain is built from TRBV30 and TRBJ2-3; D remains ambiguous. V shed 1 base and J shed 0 bases, with 11 bases lying between them. The germline V gene encodes CDR1 GTSNPN and CDR2 SVGIG (reference sequence). The CDR3 contains 15 residues. As DNA, the CDR3 is TGTGCCTGGAGTGCAGGCCTGCTCAGCACAGATACGCAGTATTTT. It codes for CAWSAGLLSTDTQYF.

The chain carries TRBV5-6 and TRBJ2-3; 9 positions agree with TRBD2. In germline, CDR1 is SGHDT, CDR2 YYEEEE. V lost 0 bases, J lost 1 base, and 3 bases stayed unmatched. There are 16 residues in the CDR3. CDR3 amino acids: CASSLGAGGGTDTQYF. In nucleotides, the CDR3 is TGTGCCAGCAGCTTGGGAGCGGGGGGAGGCACAGATACGCAGTATTTT. The variable domain in full, completed from reference TRBV5-6 and TRBJ2-3, reads DAGVTQSPTHLIKTRGQQVTLRCSPKSGHDTVSWYQQALGQGPQFIFQYYEEEERQRGNFPDRFSGHQFPNYSSELNVNALLLGDSALYLCASSLGAGGGTDTQYFGPGTRLTVL.

The CDR3 region is CASRPQGGYQPQHF. In DNA form, the CDR3 reads TGTGCCAGCAGGCCACAGGGAGGGTATCAGCCCCAGCATTTT. The chain employs TRBV27 and TRBJ1-5; a weak D match, TRBD1 (6 bases). Germline V gives CDR1 MNHEY, CDR2 SMNVEV (reference sequence). V was trimmed by 6 bases and J by 5 bases, leaving 14 bases between them. The CDR3 extends over 14 amino acids.

V is TRBV5-5 and J is TRBJ1-1, with TRBD1 identical over 11 bases. Per germline, CDR1 SGHKS and CDR2 YYEKEE (reference sequence). This CDR3 has 17 amino acids. V lost 2 bases to trimming and J lost 1 base; unmatched junction nucleotides: 7. The CDR3 DNA follows: TGTGCCAGCAGCTTCCGGACAGGGGGCCAAGCGAACACTGAAGCTTTCTTT. This codes for CASSFRTGGQANTEAFF.

V and J are TRBV5-4 and TRBJ2-7; D may be TRBD1 (6 bases). The CDR3 spans 14 residues. In germline, CDR1 is SGHNT, CDR2 YYREEE (reference sequence). Trimming took off 0 bases at V and 3 bases at J, with 10 bases between the two ends. As DNA, the CDR3 is TGTGCCAGCAGCTTGGCAGGGGTCGGCTACGAGCAGTACTTC. Translated: CASSLAGVGYEQYF.

CDR3 DNA sequence: TGCGCCAGCAGCCAGGGTACCGGGAAACTAAGCCAAAAACTGTTTTTT. Translation gives CASSQGTGKLSQKLFF. The chain uses TRBV4-1 and TRBJ1-4; D gene ambiguous. Germline loops: CDR1 MGHRA, CDR2 YSYEKL. The CDR3 is 16 amino acids. V was cut by 3 bases and J by 9 bases, with 20 bases left in between.

The V gene is TRBV6-6, the J gene TRBJ2-2; perhaps TRBD1 as D (6 bases). V gave up 6 bases and J gave up 5 bases, with 10 bases separating them. This CDR3 is 13 amino acids long. Germline V CDR1 and CDR2: MNHNY, SVGAGI (reference sequence). The CDR3 region is CASRLTGTGELFF. CDR3 nucleotides: TGTGCCAGCAGATTAACAGGGACCGGGGAGCTGTTTTTT.

A single count supports this clone. The gene calls are TRBV4-1 and TRBJ1-1; D is unresolved. The CDR3 totals 14 residues. The germline gives CDR1 MGHRA, CDR2 YSYEKL. Trimming removed 1 base at V and 12 bases at J, with 18 bases between. The CDR3 loop is CASSQGAMDGESFF. The CDR3 bases are TGCGCCAGCAGCCAAGGGGCAATGGACGGGGAGTCTTTCTTT.

V and J are TRBV6-2 or TRBV6-3 and TRBJ1-2; tentatively, D is TRBD1 (5 bases). Germline V gene data show CDR1 as MNHEY and CDR2 as SVGEGT. The CDR3 is made up of 14 amino acids. The V end lost 2 bases, the J end lost 4 bases, and 11 bases lay between the germline ends. The CDR3 loop reads CASSYLDSSYGYTF. CDR3 nucleotide sequence: TGTGCCAGCAGTTACCTCGACAGCTCCTATGGCTACACCTTC.

The gene calls are TRBV14 and TRBJ1-2; a possible D gene is TRBD1 (5 bases). The CDR3 runs to 15 residues. Trimming stripped 1 base from V and 4 bases from J, with 13 bases between. Germline CDR1 SGHDN, CDR2 FVKESK. CDR3 bases: TGTGCCAGCAGCCAAGTGTCAGGGCTCACCTATGGCTACACCTTC. Translating it yields CASSQVSGLTYGYTF.

V usage is TRBV7-2 and J usage is TRBJ1-5, with D uncertain. CDR3 length equals 17 residues. V gave up 2 bases and J gave up 4 bases, with 18 bases separating them. Germline V gene data show CDR1 as SGHTA and CDR2 as FQGNSA. The chain's CDR3 is CASSLTAQVGRNQPQHF. CDR3 nucleotide sequence: TGTGCCAGCAGCTTAACCGCGCAGGTCGGTCGGAATCAGCCCCAGCATTTT.